Shown below are 5 T cell receptor beta chains from a single sample sequenced in a study of T cell responses to AZD1222 COVID-19 vaccine. Method: immunoSEQ multiplex PCR; TCRdb's copy keeps in-frame clones and lacks some. The sample lists 100,000 to 150,000 clones, approximately 91% seen once, with about 1.1% in the top ten. Sample: peripheral blood, taken 28 days after the second AZD1222 dose. These receptor sequences come from an adult who received the AZD1222 COVID-19 vaccine.

The rearrangement uses TRBV11-1 and TRBJ1-1; D not certain. The CDR3 is 13 amino acids. CDR1 SGHAT and CDR2 FQDESV come from the germline V gene (reference sequence). V was trimmed by 5 bases and J by 7 bases, leaving 14 bases between them. CDR3 loop: CASSLGGTFEAFF. The DNA of the CDR3 is TGTGCCAGCAGCCTGGGAGGCACATTTGAAGCTTTCTTT.

This clone was recorded only once. A read error may account for a junction end that differs from germline. The chain joins TRBV3-1 (or the pseudogene TRBV3-2) to TRBJ1-2; weak D call: TRBD1 (5 bases). The CDR3 has 15 residues. From germline, CDR1 is LGHDT and CDR2 YNNKEL (reference sequence). The CDR3 loop is CASSQSQWGTYGYTF. The CDR3 nucleotides are TGTGCAAGCAGCCAATCACAGTGGGGGACCTATGGCTACACCTTC.

In its sample, this clone was seen a few times. This chain links TRBV5-4 with TRBJ1-2; no firm D call. V was shortened by 4 bases and J by 0 bases, with 7 bases between the two germline ends. The CDR3 sequence is 13 residues long. Germline values: CDR1 SGHNT, CDR2 YYREEE (reference sequence). CDR3 coding DNA: TGTGCCAGCAGCCAAACCCCTAACTATGGCTACACCTTC. Amino acids: CASSQTPNYGYTF.

CDR3 DNA sequence: TGCGCCAGCAGCAAAGGAGGATCCCTCTTGGAGCAGTACTTC. It codes for CASSKGGSLLEQYF. The rearrangement links TRBV5-1 to TRBJ2-7; D may be TRBD2 (5 bases). Trimming cost V 4 bases and J 7 bases, with 18 bases left between them. The CDR3 has 14 residues. Per germline, CDR1 SGHRS and CDR2 YFSETQ. The full variable domain, in which reference TRBV5-1 and TRBJ2-7 provide the parts outside the CDR3, is KAGVTQTPRYLIKTRGQQVTLSCSPISGHRSVSWYQQTPGQGLQFLFEYFSETQRNKGNFPGRFSGRQFSNSRSEMNVSTLELGDSALYLCASSKGGSLLEQYFGPGTRLTVT.

The rearrangement joins TRBV30 to TRBJ1-1; D is unclear. The CDR3 extends over 11 amino acids. In germline, CDR1 is GTSNPN, CDR2 SVGIG (reference sequence). Trimming removed 6 bases from V and 10 bases from J, with 15 bases in between. The CDR3 protein is CACIITRRAFF. CDR3 sequence (DNA): TGTGCCTGCATAATTACGAGGCGAGCTTTCTTT.